This T cell receptor (beta chain) was sequenced in a study of vaccination and CD4 T cells after COVID-19. In the study overall: Samples taken post-COVID came a median 101 days after diagnosis, ranging from 35 to 161.

The treatment was: approximately 9-day PBMC culture with coronavirus spike peptide pools or control peptides (ViraFEST assay). The ViraFEST method relied on peptide pools to expand antigen-specific T cells, followed by TCR sequencing. Oncomine TCR Beta short-read sequencing was applied to DNA from cultured CD4+ T cells. It was cultured CD4+ T cells from which genomic DNA was extracted. TCRdb re-analysed the PCR reads in MiXCR, keeping a single row per CDR3 protein. Found here are 16,000 or so distinct CDR3 sequences, around 75% of them singletons; the top ten hold 8.5% to 10%. V was trimmed by 1 base and J by 6 bases, leaving 8 bases between them. The CDR3 length is 13 residues. CDR1 and CDR2 from the germline V gene are KGHDR and SFDVKD. Study-level points and caveats: For SARS-CoV-2-reactive clonotypes, the median went from approximately 23 to 38, a nonsignificant increase.

For this clonotype: Its antigen remains unknown.

This chain connects TRBV24-1 to TRBJ1-2; D is unresolved. The sample consisted of CD4+ T cells from blood, cultured in vitro, taken after SARS-CoV-2 vaccination. This TCR was sampled from a human donor who received a COVID-19 vaccine. The CDR3, as DNA: TGTGCCACCAGTGATTTAGTCTGGGATGGCTACACCTTC. Translating gives CATSDLVWDGYTF.